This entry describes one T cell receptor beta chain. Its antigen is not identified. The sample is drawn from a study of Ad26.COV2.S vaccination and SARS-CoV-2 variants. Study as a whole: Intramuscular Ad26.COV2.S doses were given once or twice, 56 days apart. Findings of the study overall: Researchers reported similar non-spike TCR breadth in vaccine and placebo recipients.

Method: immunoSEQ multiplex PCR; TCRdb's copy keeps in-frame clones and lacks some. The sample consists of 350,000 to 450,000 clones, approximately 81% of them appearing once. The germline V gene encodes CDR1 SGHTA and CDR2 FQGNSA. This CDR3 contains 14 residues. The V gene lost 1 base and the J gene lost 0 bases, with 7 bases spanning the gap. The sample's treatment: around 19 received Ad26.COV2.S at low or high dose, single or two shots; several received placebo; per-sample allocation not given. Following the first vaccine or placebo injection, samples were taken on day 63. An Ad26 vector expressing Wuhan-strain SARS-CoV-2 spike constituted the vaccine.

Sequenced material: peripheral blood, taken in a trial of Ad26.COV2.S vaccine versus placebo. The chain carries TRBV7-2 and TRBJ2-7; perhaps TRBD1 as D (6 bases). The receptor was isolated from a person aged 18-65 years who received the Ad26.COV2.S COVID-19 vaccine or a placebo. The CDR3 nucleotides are TGTGCCAGCAGCTTAGAGGACAGCTCCTACGAGCAGTACTTC. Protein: CASSLEDSSYEQYF.